The 25 T cell receptor beta chains below come from one sample, sequenced in a study of cytomegalovirus exposure and HLA in healthy donors. The PCR ran on 60 Vbeta and 13 Jbeta primers. Method: immunoSEQ multiplex PCR; TCRdb's copy keeps in-frame clones and lacks some. The sample consists of 200,000 to 250,000 clones, 80% to 90% of them appearing once. Input material: PBMCs. These receptors came from a woman aged 18-35 years in good health and CMV-seronegative.

The J gene is TRBJ1-2, the V gene TRBV2; TRBD1 agrees at 11 bases. The CDR3 extends over 16 amino acids. Germline V gene sequence: CDR1 SNHLY, CDR2 FYNNEI. The V segment lost 5 bases and the J segment 0 bases; nucleotides outside the gene matches: 5. CDR3 in DNA: TGTGCCAGCAGTCCACTGGGACAGGGGGCTAACTATGGCTACACCTTC. Encoded protein: CASSPLGQGANYGYTF.

In this sample, this clone turned up a few times. V and J are TRBV4-2 and TRBJ2-3; 10 bases line up with TRBD2. This CDR3 spans 16 amino acids. With V trimmed by 4 bases and J by 5 bases, 9 bases remained unmatched. Germline lookup yields CDR1 LGHNA and CDR2 YNFKEQ. The DNA for the CDR3 is TGTGCCAGCAGCCGGGTGGGGACTAGCGTCGGAGATACGCAGTATTTT. Translating gives CASSRVGTSVGDTQYF.

This clone was recorded once. V usage is TRBV5-1 and J usage is TRBJ1-2; TRBD1 aligns across 12 bases. The V gene end was trimmed by 4 bases and the J gene end by 7 bases; junction bases not matched to a gene: 11. The V gene's germline CDR1 is SGHRS and CDR2 YFSETQ. This CDR3 region has 16 residues. The CDR3 nucleotides are TGCGCCAGCAGCAGGGACGCGGGACAGGGGGCGTCTGGCTACACCTTC. It encodes CASSRDAGQGASGYTF.

V usage is TRBV2 and J usage is TRBJ1-2; no clear D gene. CDR1 and CDR2 from the germline V gene are SNHLY and FYNNEI. The CDR3 runs 13 residues. Trimming removed 4 bases from V and 11 bases from J, with 17 bases in between. The CDR3 DNA reads as TGTGCCAGCAGTGCTAACCTTCCGGGAGAATACACCTTC. Its protein is CASSANLPGEYTF.

The sample holds one count of this clone. This chain uses TRBV19 with TRBJ2-7; TRBD1 aligns across 8 bases. CDR3 length: 15 amino acids. From germline, CDR1 is LNHDA and CDR2 SQIVND (reference sequence). Losses at the gene ends were 5 bases for V and 4 bases for J; bases not matched to a gene: 10. CDR3 protein: CASSVTGGRMYEQYF. Written as DNA, the CDR3 is TGTGCCAGTAGTGTTACAGGGGGGAGGATGTACGAGCAGTACTTC.

The rearrangement uses TRBV5-1 and TRBJ2-2, with D maybe TRBD1 (5 bases). The CDR3 consists of 15 residues. Between the trimmed V and J ends, which lost 7 bases and 1 base, there was a span of 14 bases. CDR1 is SGHRS, CDR2 YFSETQ, per germline. CDR3: CASAPRQGNTGELFF. CDR3 sequence (DNA): TGCGCCAGCGCTCCGAGGCAGGGGAACACCGGGGAGCTGTTTTTT.

The rearrangement uses TRBV7-6 and TRBJ2-1; D might be TRBD2 (5 bases). The V end was cut by 0 bases, the J end by 2 bases, with 8 bases between. CDR3 length equals 15 residues. Germline V gene sequence: CDR1 SGHVS, CDR2 FNYEAQ. The CDR3 is CASSLARGTYNEQFF. The CDR3 nucleotides are TGTGCCAGCAGCTTAGCCCGAGGGACCTACAATGAGCAGTTCTTC.

This clone was found once. CDR3 DNA sequence: TGTGCCAGCAAGGAGGGAGGGGGCACAGATACGCAGTATTTT. This translates into CASKEGGGTDTQYF. This chain links TRBV7-2 with TRBJ2-3; 7 nucleotides align to TRBD2. The CDR3 covers 14 residues. CDR1 is SGHTA and CDR2 is FQGNSA in the germline V gene. The V gene end was trimmed by 7 bases and the J gene end by 1 base; junction bases not matched to a gene: 5. Supplemented by reference TRBV7-2 and TRBJ2-3, the full variable domain reads GAGVSQSPSNKVTEKGKDVELRCDPISGHTALYWYRQSLGQGLEFLIYFQGNSAPDKSGLPSDRFSAERTGGSVSTLTIQRTQQEDSAVYLCASKEGGGTDTQYFGPGTRLTVL.

This clone appeared once. The rearrangement links TRBV6-1 to TRBJ1-1; 8 bases align to TRBD1. Germline values: CDR1 MNHNS, CDR2 SASEGT. V lost 7 bases, J lost 9 bases, and 7 bases stayed unmatched. The CDR3 length is 12 residues. The CDR3 sequence is CASIKRQGKAFF. The CDR3 DNA follows: TGTGCCAGCATAAAGAGACAGGGGAAAGCTTTCTTT.

Details on this clone: The germline gene is not matched at one end of the junction; a read error may be the cause. The sample carries other DNA sequences with the same CDR3. The chain combines TRBV7-9 with TRBJ2-7; D unresolved. CDR3 length: 12 residues. In germline, CDR1 is SEHNR, CDR2 FQNEAQ (reference sequence). The CDR3 coding sequence is TGTTCCAGCAGCCCTGTCTCCTACGAGCAGTACTTC. It is translated as CSSSPVSYEQYF.

The chain carries TRBV5-5 and TRBJ1-2; 8 bases are a match to TRBD1. Looked up from germline, CDR1 is SGHKS and CDR2 is YYEKEE (reference sequence). This CDR3 is 14 amino acids long. After removal of 2 bases from V and 5 bases from J, the junction contained 5 bases not matched to a gene. The CDR3 region is CASSLTGGWYGYTF. The DNA of the CDR3 is TGTGCCAGCAGCTTAACAGGGGGTTGGTATGGCTACACCTTC. The complete variable domain, with remaining parts taken from reference TRBV5-5 and TRBJ1-2, reads DAGVTQSPTHLIKTRGQQVTLRCSPISGHKSVSWYQQVLGQGPQFIFQYYEKEERGRGNFPDRFSARQFPNYSSELNVNALLLGDSALYLCASSLTGGWYGYTFGSGTRLTVV.

The genes are TRBV25-1 and TRBJ2-7; D ambiguous. This CDR3 comprises 14 residues. The V end was cut by 0 bases, the J end by 2 bases, with 8 bases between. Germline V gene sequence: CDR1 MGHDK, CDR2 SYGVNS. The CDR3 here is CASSEYDTPYEQYF. The CDR3 nucleotides are TGTGCCAGCAGTGAATATGACACCCCCTACGAGCAGTACTTC.

The chain links TRBV7-2 to TRBJ2-2; 11 bases fit TRBD2. With V trimmed by 1 base and J by 4 bases, 2 bases remained unmatched. Looked up from germline, CDR1 is SGHTA and CDR2 is FQGNSA. This CDR3 spans 16 amino acids. The CDR3 sequence is CASSLVSGGGTGELFF. DNA for the CDR3: TGTGCCAGCAGCTTAGTTAGCGGGGGGGGCACCGGGGAGCTGTTTTTT.

This chain uses TRBV5-1 with TRBJ1-6, with 10 bases identical to TRBD1. V dropped 3 bases and J dropped 10; count of bases not matched to a gene: 7. The CDR3 is 15 amino acids. Germline CDR1 reads SGHRS; CDR2 reads YFSETQ. In nucleotides, the CDR3 is TGCGCCAGCAGCTCGGACAGGGGGAGGGGGTCACCCCTCCACTTT. Its translation is CASSSDRGRGSPLHF.

The J gene is TRBJ2-5, the V gene TRBV5-1, with 8 bases identical to TRBD2. CDR1 is SGHRS and CDR2 is YFSETQ in the germline V gene. The V and J ends lost 1 base and 5 bases, in that order; junction bases with no gene match: 7. The CDR3 totals 15 residues. The CDR3 loop is CASSLKAGDWETQYF. DNA of the CDR3: TGCGCCAGCAGCTTGAAAGCGGGGGATTGGGAGACCCAGTACTTC. The full variable domain, rest sourced from reference TRBV5-1 and TRBJ2-5, is KAGVTQTPRYLIKTRGQQVTLSCSPISGHRSVSWYQQTPGQGLQFLFEYFSETQRNKGNFPGRFSGRQFSNSRSEMNVSTLELGDSALYLCASSLKAGDWETQYFGPGTRLLVL.

The V call is TRBV30, the J call TRBJ2-3; D gene uncertain. This CDR3 region has 11 residues. V lost 1 base to trimming and J lost 8 bases, with 7 bases between them. Germline V gives CDR1 GTSNPN, CDR2 SVGIG (reference sequence). The CDR3 coding sequence is TGTGCCTGGAGTGCCGGGTCTACGCAGTATTTT. It translates to CAWSAGSTQYF. The full variable domain, with the rest looked up from reference TRBV30 and TRBJ2-3, is SQTIHQWPATLVQPVGSPLSLECTVEGTSNPNLYWYRQAAGRGLQLLFYSVGIGQISSEVPQNLSASRPQDRQFILSSKKLLLSDSGFYLCAWSAGSTQYFGPGTRLTVL.

The V gene is TRBV7-6, the J gene TRBJ2-1; D perhaps matches TRBD2 (6 bases). Per the germline V gene, CDR1 is SGHVS and CDR2 is FNYEAQ. This CDR3 has 15 residues. V was cut by 5 bases and J by 4 bases, with 15 bases left in between. CDR3 DNA: TGTGCCAGCAGCCCGTCACTAAGCGGGTACAATGAGCAGTTCTTC. This sequence encodes CASSPSLSGYNEQFF.

The genes are TRBV4-2 and TRBJ2-1; the match to TRBD2 covers 16 bases. The V gene's germline CDR1 is LGHNA and CDR2 YNFKEQ. The junction had 6 bases not matched to a gene; V was cut back by 1 base and J by 9 bases. This CDR3 contains 17 residues. DNA of the CDR3: TGTGCCAGCAGCCAAGGATCCGGGACTAGCGGGAGGGCTGAGCAGTTCTTC. Amino acid sequence: CASSQGSGTSGRAEQFF.

This clone occurred a few times. The V call is TRBV5-4, the J call TRBJ1-4; tentatively, D is TRBD1 (5 bases). The CDR3 length is 13 residues. Trimming removed 5 bases at V and 0 bases at J, with 5 bases between. CDR1 is SGHNT and CDR2 is YYREEE in the germline V gene (reference sequence). The chain's CDR3 is CASRTATNEKLFF. The CDR3 DNA reads as TGTGCCAGCAGGACAGCAACTAATGAAAAACTGTTTTTT.

Comments on this clone: The same CDR3 is also encoded by other DNA sequences in this sample. The gene calls are TRBV18 and TRBJ2-7; 8 bases map to TRBD1. The V gene's germline CDR1 is KGHSH and CDR2 LQKENI. The CDR3 is 13 amino acids. After removal of 3 bases from V and 6 bases from J, the junction contained 4 bases not matched to a gene. CDR3 amino acids: CASSPRTGSEQYF. Written as DNA, the CDR3 is TGTGCCAGCTCACCCCGGACAGGGTCCGAGCAGTACTTC.

The V call is TRBV7-2, the J call TRBJ2-5; TRBD2 matches at 9 bases. With the DNA end fitting TRBJ2-7 better, the J assignment may be wrong. CDR3 length: 15 residues. Germline V gene data show CDR1 as SGHTA and CDR2 as FQGNSA. The CDR3 loop reads CASSNELAGVSEQYF. CDR3 sequence (DNA): TGTGCCAGCAGCAACGAATTAGCGGGAGTATCCGAGCAGTACTTC.

This clone appeared once. The chain carries TRBV7-2 and TRBJ2-3; unclear D gene. The germline gives CDR1 SGHTA, CDR2 FQGNSA. The V gene lost 1 base and the J gene lost 1 base, with 9 bases spanning the gap. The CDR3 runs 15 residues. The CDR3 DNA sequence: TGTGCCAGCAGCTTAGATCATCCCCGCACAGATACGCAGTATTTT. Protein: CASSLDHPRTDTQYF.

V usage is TRBV2 and J usage is TRBJ2-7, with TRBD2 as a possible D gene (7 bases). Trimming pared 2 bases from V and 11 bases from J, leaving 10 bases between. The CDR3 is 11 residues long. Germline CDR1 and CDR2: SNHLY and FYNNEI. In nucleotides, the CDR3 is TGTGCCAGCAGTGAATGGGGGGGCAAGTACTTC. It specifies CASSEWGGKYF.

The V gene is TRBV6-6, the J gene TRBJ2-5; D is undetermined. The CDR3 consists of 14 residues. Trimming shortened V by 3 bases and J by 1 base, and 9 bases separated the two germline ends. Germline CDR1 MNHNY, CDR2 SVGAGI (reference sequence). The CDR3 sequence: CASSYVTFQETQYF. CDR3 DNA sequence: TGTGCCAGCAGTTATGTGACTTTCCAAGAGACCCAGTACTTC.

The V call is TRBV14, the J call TRBJ1-1; 7 positions match TRBD1. Germline CDR1 SGHDN, CDR2 FVKESK. The CDR3 contains 14 residues. The V gene end was trimmed by 2 bases and the J gene end by 7 bases; junction bases not matched to a gene: 7. In nucleotides, the CDR3 is TGTGCCAGCAGCCAATCCGACAGGGTGGTTGAAGCTTTCTTT. Protein: CASSQSDRVVEAFF.